This T cell receptor beta chain was identified during a study of T cells in Graves' hyperthyroidism and ophthalmopathy. Study-level background: The blood sample was taken at first diagnosis, before treatment began.

Looked up from germline, CDR1 is SGHTA and CDR2 is FQGTGA. V lost 0 bases and J 4 bases, leaving 10 bases between the germline ends. CDR3 length: 15 residues. Active moderate-to-severe ophthalmopathy, Clinical Activity Score at least 3, NOSPECS at least 4, under 3 months' duration. Every diagnosis used clinical symptoms, serum thyroxine and TRAb, thyroid ultrasound and orbital computed tomography. In its sample, this clonotype was seen a few times. The investigators amplified TCR beta CDR3 regions from RNA transcripts. TCR CDR3 underwent first-round RT-PCR with the HTBI primer set. TCRdb analysed the multiplex PCR reads with MiXCR anew, one entry per CDR3 protein. The profile shows 600,000 or so distinct CDR3 sequences, about 15% of them singletons.

This chain joins TRBV7-3 and TRBJ2-1, with unresolved D. The sample taken for sequencing was blood. The sequence was collected from a woman aged 45-65 years with Graves' ophthalmopathy. As DNA, the CDR3 is TGTGCCAGCAGCTTAACGCGGACCCCTTACAATGAGCAGTTCTTC. Translating gives CASSLTRTPYNEQFF.